The present T cell receptor beta chain was sequenced within a study of a mutant IDH1 vaccine in newly diagnosed glioma. About the research overall: At weeks 1, 3, 5, 7, 11, 15, 19 and 23, patients received a vaccination, eight in all. Patients received vaccination from 4-6 weeks after radiotherapy alone, or with temozolomide cycles. Radiotherapy, temozolomide, or both had been given previously, and both were given to most.

Profiling relied on immunoSEQ multiplex PCR, and the TCRdb table lists in-frame clones only, not all of them. The data hold around 31,000 clones, with 90% observed a single time. Study outcomes and limitations: Pseudoprogression appeared unlinked to shifts in leading peripheral T cell clonotypes.

Described time point: week 11, during vaccination. A 20-mer mutant IDH1 peptide at 300 ug was injected subcutaneously with topical imiquimod. A remark on this clone: Its antigen is currently unknown.

This receptor was identified in a man aged 18-30 years with glioma. Sequenced here: PBMCs, sampled from a glioma patient whose treatment included an IDH1 peptide vaccine.

The CDR3 loop reads CAWVSLNGRVPDTQYF. CDR3 bases: TGTGCCTGGGTCTCTCTTAACGGGAGGGTTCCAGATACGCAGTATTTT. This chain links TRBV30 with TRBJ2-3; 8 positions agree with TRBD2. The trim removed 5 bases at V and 4 bases at J, leaving 14 bases unmatched. The CDR3 length is 16 residues. Germline V lookup: CDR1 GTSNPN, CDR2 SVGIG (reference sequence).